These 17 T cell receptor beta chains share one sample of origin, sequenced in a study of T cell responses to AZD1222 COVID-19 vaccine. Repertoires were generated with immunoSEQ multiplex PCR, while TCRdb's copy carries only in-frame clones and drops some. In the table there are more than 95,000 clones, around nine tenths of which are singletons. Sequencing used peripheral blood, obtained on day 0 of AZD1222 vaccination. Receptors were obtained from an adult in good health.

This chain uses TRBV5-1 with TRBJ2-3; 11 bases are a match to TRBD1. The V and J ends lost 0 bases and 1 base, in that order; junction bases with no gene match: 7. The CDR3 sequence is 18 residues long. Germline V gene lookup returns CDR1 SGHRS and CDR2 YFSETQ. Here the CDR3 DNA reads TGCGCCAGCAGCTTGGGGACAGGGGGCCCGGGGGGCACAGATACGCAGTATTTT. This gives the protein CASSLGTGGPGGTDTQYF.

This chain connects TRBV18 to TRBJ2-1; 7 positions match TRBD1. The J segment lost 7 bases and the V segment lost 4 bases, leaving 7 bases of the junction unmatched. This CDR3 has 14 residues. Germline-derived CDR1 and CDR2 are KGHSH and LQKENI. The CDR3 here is CASSLETGLNEQFF. CDR3 sequence (DNA): TGTGCCAGCTCACTCGAGACAGGGCTAAATGAGCAGTTCTTC.

The V call is TRBV4-2, the J call TRBJ2-1; 7 positions match TRBD2. The CDR3 loop spans 16 amino acids. Germline CDR1 and CDR2: LGHNA and YNFKEQ. The junction had 2 bases not matched to a gene; V was cut back by 0 bases and J by 0 bases. This CDR3 is CASSQEGGYSYNEQFF. The CDR3 DNA follows: TGTGCCAGCAGCCAAGAGGGGGGGTACTCCTACAATGAGCAGTTCTTC.

The chain joins TRBV7-2 to TRBJ2-1, with a possible D match to TRBD1 (5 bases). The germline V and J ends were trimmed by 1 base and 6 bases, with 7 bases remaining between them. Germline CDR1 is SGHTA and CDR2 is FQGNSA. The CDR3 has 13 residues. CDR3 nucleotide sequence: TGTGCCAGCAGCTTAGGACAGCGCAATGAGCAGTTCTTC. It specifies CASSLGQRNEQFF.

V usage is TRBV9 and J usage is TRBJ2-7; no definite D call. This CDR3 has 13 amino acids. The germline gives CDR1 SGDLS, CDR2 YYNGEE. Trimming took 0 bases from V and 7 from J, leaving 11 bases between them. CDR3 sequence (DNA): TGTGCCAGCAGCGTAGAATCGGTCGGGGAGCAGTACTTC. Its protein product is CASSVESVGEQYF.

V is TRBV27 and J is TRBJ2-7, with 7 bases aligning to TRBD1. CDR3 length: 14 amino acids. The ends lost 3 bases at V and 2 bases at J; junction bases unmatched: 4. Germline CDR1 reads MNHEY; CDR2 reads SMNVEV (reference sequence). CDR3 region: CASSLGRGTYEQYF. In DNA, the CDR3 is TGTGCCAGCAGTTTGGGCAGGGGGACCTACGAGCAGTACTTC.

The chain recombines TRBV7-2 with TRBJ1-1; 8 bases map to TRBD1. Germline CDR1 reads SGHTA; CDR2 reads FQGNSA. V was pared by 5 bases and J by 4 bases, with 6 bases of the junction left unmatched. CDR3 size: 14 residues. The CDR3 bases are TGTGCCAGCAGCCCGAGGACAGGGACCACTGAAGCTTTCTTT. Its translation is CASSPRTGTTEAFF.

The chain couples TRBV6-5 to TRBJ1-4; D not certain. Looked up from germline, CDR1 is MNHEY and CDR2 is SVGAGI. Trimming took 5 bases from V and 8 from J, leaving 15 bases between them. CDR3 length: 14 amino acids. The CDR3 nucleotides are TGTGCCAGCAGTCCCGCGGGGTTTGACGAAAAACTGTTTTTT. Translated: CASSPAGFDEKLFF.

The chain couples TRBV30 to TRBJ1-1, with a possible D match to TRBD1 (5 bases). With 0 bases removed from V and 7 bases from J, the gap between germline ends came to 15 bases. Looked up from germline, CDR1 is GTSNPN and CDR2 is SVGIG (reference sequence). This CDR3 is 14 amino acids long. The CDR3 reads CAWSVRSRESEAFF. The CDR3 nucleotides are TGTGCCTGGAGTGTACGGAGCAGGGAGAGTGAAGCTTTCTTT.

The chain links TRBV7-9 to TRBJ2-3, with 8 nucleotides matching TRBD2. This CDR3 comprises 16 residues. J lost 2 bases, V lost 1 base, and 5 bases had no gene match. The germline gives CDR1 SEHNR, CDR2 FQNEAQ (reference sequence). CDR3 residues: CASSLGSGAFTDTQYF. CDR3 bases: TGTGCCAGCAGCTTAGGTAGCGGGGCCTTCACAGATACGCAGTATTTT.

This clone was counted a single time. The DNA of the CDR3 is TGCGCCAGCAGCCAAGACAGAGACGCGAACACCGGGGAGCTGTTTTTT. Translated, it gives CASSQDRDANTGELFF. V is TRBV4-1 and J is TRBJ2-2; no firm D call. Trimming left V 0 bases short and J 0 bases short, with 8 bases between. The CDR3 covers 16 residues. The germline CDR1 and CDR2 sequences are MGHRA and YSYEKL.

The chain links TRBV6-4 to TRBJ1-5; D is unresolved. V was shortened by 1 base and J by 3 bases, with 7 bases between the two germline ends. The germline gives CDR1 MRHNA, CDR2 SNTAGT. The CDR3 runs 14 residues. The CDR3 region has the DNA TGTGCCAGCAGTGACTATCTATCCAATCAGCCCCAGCATTTT. Translated: CASSDYLSNQPQHF.

The V gene is TRBV7-9, the J gene TRBJ1-3; D ambiguous. V lost 3 bases and J lost 4, with 7 bases in between. Germline V gene sequence: CDR1 SEHNR, CDR2 FQNEAQ (reference sequence). There are 13 residues in the CDR3. CDR3 in amino acids: CASSFPSGNTIYF. For the CDR3, the DNA is TGTGCCAGCAGCTTCCCATCGGGAAACACCATATATTTT.

The genes are TRBV5-1 and TRBJ1-6, with 8 bases aligning to TRBD1. The ends lost 0 bases at V and 6 bases at J; junction bases unmatched: 5. CDR1 is SGHRS and CDR2 is YFSETQ in the germline V gene. The CDR3 extends over 16 amino acids. The CDR3 bases are TGCGCCAGCAGCTTGGCCGGGACAGGTACTAATTCACCCCTCCACTTT. This encodes CASSLAGTGTNSPLHF.

For this clone: A read error may produce the germline difference seen at one junction end. The chain combines TRBV15 with TRBJ1-5; no definite D call. From germline, CDR1 is LNHNV and CDR2 YYDKDF (reference sequence). This CDR3 comprises 15 residues. CDR3 residues: CATSRDRAGNQPQHF. The CDR3 DNA reads as TGTGCCACCAGCAGAGATAGGGCGGGCAACCAGCCCCAGCATTTT.

The J gene is TRBJ2-2, the V gene TRBV6-4; tentatively, D is TRBD2 (6 bases). Looked up from germline, CDR1 is MRHNA and CDR2 is SNTAGT. The V end lost 6 bases, the J end lost 3 bases, and 11 bases lay between the germline ends. The CDR3 is 14 residues long. The CDR3 spells CASRRLVDTGELFF. The CDR3 DNA is TGTGCCAGCAGAAGACTAGTCGACACCGGGGAGCTGTTTTTT.

The chain is built from TRBV5-6 and TRBJ2-3, with 7 bases identical to TRBD2. After removal of 4 bases from V and 0 bases from J, the junction contained 8 bases not matched to a gene. CDR3 size: 16 residues. Germline loops: CDR1 SGHDT, CDR2 YYEEEE. In DNA form, the CDR3 reads TGTGCCAGCAGCGCCGGGACTAAGCGGAGCACAGATACGCAGTATTTT. It yields the protein CASSAGTKRSTDTQYF.